The clone carrying this T cell receptor (beta chain) was counted between two and nine times. The antigen remains unidentified. They built TCR cDNA with 5'RACE template switching, a step that put in a universal primer site and UMIs. In TCRdb, the 5' RACE reads were re-called with MiXCR into one record per CDR3 protein. Here the sample spans roughly 350,000 distinct CDR3 sequences, about 4% being singletons. The CDR3 consists of 14 residues. The V end was cut by 1 base, the J end by 1 base, with 5 bases between. CDR1 MGHRA and CDR2 YSYEKL come from the germline V gene. These data originate in a study of T cells after yellow fever vaccination. Study-wide points: The booster saw the reappearance of most primary-vaccination clones (roughly 96% CD4, about 88% CD8).

Sequencing was performed on PBMCs, taken 5 days after the yellow fever booster vaccination. This TCR came from a man aged 18 to 29 who received the YFV17D yellow fever vaccine. The chain is built from TRBV4-1 and TRBJ2-1, with D hard to call. The CDR3 here is CASSQAESYNEQFF. The CDR3, as DNA: TGCGCCAGCAGCCAAGCAGAATCCTACAATGAGCAGTTCTTC.